This T cell receptor beta chain was obtained from a study of shared clonotypes between healthy human individuals. Study in general: Participating donors consisted of a couple of women and a few men aged 18 to 49. Overall study findings and caveats: Clonotypes shared by all four donors outscored non-shared clonotypes in generation probability.

Researchers partitioned CD4+ cells into CD45RA+ naive and CD45RA-negative memory subsets. Generated by immunoSEQ multiplex PCR, the TCRdb table keeps only in-frame clones and is missing some. In the table there are approximately 980,000 clones, over 60% of which are singletons. Note on this clone: What it recognizes is unknown.

The V gene's germline CDR1 is MNHEY and CDR2 SVGAGI. The CDR3 has 15 amino acids. V dropped 6 bases and J dropped 7; count of bases not matched to a gene: 9. Sequences were obtained from memory CD4+ T cells sorted from blood. This sample's subset: CD45RA-negative fraction. The receptor's source is a man aged 18 to 30 in good health. The chain uses TRBV6-5 and TRBJ1-4, with TRBD1 matching 9 bases. The CDR3 nucleotides read TGTGCCAGCAGGACCTACAGGGGGCTTGGTGAAAAACTGTTTTTT. Amino acid sequence: CASRTYRGLGEKLFF.